The 14 T cell receptor beta chains below were found in one sample sequenced in a study of shared clonotypes between healthy human individuals (dated by TCRdb to between 2020 and 2021). Library prep was done by the immunoSEQ multiplex PCR assay. TCRdb stores this immuneACCESS table with in-frame sequences only. Part of the clones is absent; in the studies checked, under half of the shortfall reflects unresolved V genes, and no reason is known for the rest. This sample lists about 460,000 clones; around 77% were detected once. The leading ten clones occupy more than 10% of the sample. What was sequenced was PBMCs. These receptors all come from a woman between 40 and 55 years old in good health. Some clones in this sample may be carry-over from other donors' samples.

On this clone itself: With a much larger clone just one base away, this may be a read error. The V call is TRBV5-6, the J call TRBJ1-2; 9 positions match TRBD1. This CDR3 is 16 amino acids long. The germline gives CDR1 SGHDT, CDR2 YYEEEE. The CDR3 DNA sequence: TGTGCCAGCTCGGGAACAGGGGGCGCGGAGGGCTATTGCTACACCTTC. It is translated as CASSGTGGAEGYCYTF.

As concerns this clone: One base separates it from a far larger clone, so it is likely a read error. The V and J genes are TRBV4-2 and TRBJ2-1; TRBD2 matches 7 bases. V shed 0 bases and J 12 bases; nucleotides not matched to a gene: 8. The CDR3 covers 14 residues. CDR1 is LGHNA and CDR2 is YNFKEQ in the germline V gene. This CDR3 is CASSQEMRGGRQFF. CDR3 nucleotide sequence: TGTGCCAGCAGCCAAGAGATGAGGGGCGGGAGGCAGTTCTTC.

The rearrangement uses TRBV27 and TRBJ2-4; D might be TRBD2 (6 bases). The germline V and J ends were trimmed by 5 bases and 0 bases, with 11 bases remaining between them. This CDR3 has 15 residues. Germline assignment: CDR1 MNHEY and CDR2 SMNVEV (reference sequence). Written as DNA, the CDR3 is TGTGCCAGCAGTCTTTACGGGGGAGCCAAAAACATTCAGTACTTC. This sequence encodes CASSLYGGAKNIQYF.

This clone was detected only a few times. The rearrangement joins TRBV4-1 to TRBJ2-7; 10 bases are shared with TRBD2. The trim removed 0 bases at V and 2 bases at J, leaving 7 bases unmatched. In germline, CDR1 is MGHRA, CDR2 YSYEKL. This CDR3 region has 17 residues. CDR3 DNA sequence: TGCGCCAGCAGCCAAGATCGGTCGAGCGGGAGGGCCTACGAGCAGTACTTC. Encoded protein: CASSQDRSSGRAYEQYF.

Only one count was recorded for this clone. This chain joins TRBV25-1 and TRBJ2-5, with a possible D match to TRBD1 (6 bases). The V gene's germline CDR1 is MGHDK and CDR2 SYGVNS. The CDR3 runs 14 residues. Trimming took off 2 bases at V and 3 bases at J, with 10 bases between the two ends. The CDR3 nucleotides read TGTGCCAGCAGTGAACACAGGGACAAAGAGACCCAGTACTTC. Protein: CASSEHRDKETQYF.

The V and J genes are TRBV7-2 and TRBJ2-1; D is perhaps TRBD2 (6 bases). Germline values: CDR1 SGHTA, CDR2 FQGNSA. V lost 5 bases and J lost 8, with 19 bases in between. CDR3 length: 15 amino acids. The CDR3 loop reads CASSRSGPTGDEQFF. The CDR3 DNA sequence: TGTGCCAGCAGCCGTAGCGGACCTACTGGGGATGAGCAGTTCTTC.

For this clone: The likely explanation is a read error, given a far larger clone one base away. Different DNA sequences within this sample yield the same CDR3. This rearrangement joins TRBV19 to TRBJ2-7; 7 bases map to TRBD2. The germline V gene encodes CDR1 LNHDA and CDR2 SQIVND (reference sequence). V lost 7 bases and J lost 3; bases outside the gene matches: 9. This CDR3 contains 14 residues. CDR3 coding DNA: TGTGCCAGTACTTCACCGGGACTAATCTACGAGCAGTACTTC. Translated: CASTSPGLIYEQYF.

The sample holds a few counts of this clone. The genes are TRBV21-1 and TRBJ2-5; the table's D call, TRBD1, was not checked against the DNA. TRBV21-1 is assigned pseudogene status. CDR3 length: 17 amino acids. CDR3 residues: CASSDPGTGDPGGTQYF. The CDR3 DNA reads as TGTGCCAGCAGCGACCCCGGGACAGGGGATCCGGGGGGGACCCAGTACTTC.

V is TRBV7-9 and J is TRBJ1-2, with D perhaps matching TRBD1 (6 bases). The V gene lost 5 bases and the J gene lost 5 bases, with 21 bases spanning the gap. CDR3 length equals 16 residues. Germline loops: CDR1 SEHNR, CDR2 FQNEAQ (reference sequence). The DNA of the CDR3 is TGTGCCAGCAGCCCTTACGACAGGTCCGAGACTTATGGCTACACCTTC. Protein sequence: CASSPYDRSETYGYTF.

The rearrangement links TRBV7-2 to TRBJ2-2; perhaps TRBD2 as D (5 bases). Looked up from germline, CDR1 is SGHTA and CDR2 is FQGNSA. Between the trimmed V and J ends, which lost 5 bases and 3 bases, there was a span of 13 bases. This CDR3 is 15 amino acids long. The CDR3 nucleotides are TGTGCCAGCAGCCCAAGCTTTAGCGACACCGGGGAGCTGTTTTTT. It codes for CASSPSFSDTGELFF.

The CDR3 is CASSQDQREPYEQYF. The CDR3 nucleotides are TGCGCCAGCAGCCAAGACCAGCGGGAACCCTACGAGCAGTACTTC. This chain uses TRBV4-1 with TRBJ2-7; 7 bases line up with TRBD2. CDR3 length: 15 residues. Trimming took 0 bases from V and 2 from J; bases not matched to a gene: 4. Germline CDR1 and CDR2: MGHRA and YSYEKL.

As regards this clone: This likely came from a read error, as a far larger clone is one base away. The chain couples TRBV5-4 to TRBJ1-2; tentatively, D is TRBD1 (6 bases). V lost 3 bases, J lost 6 bases, and 15 bases lay in between. CDR1 is SGHNT, CDR2 YYREEE, per germline (reference sequence). This CDR3 comprises 14 residues. This CDR3 is CASSSTQGADGYTF. CDR3 in DNA: TGTGCCAGCAGCTCAACACAGGGAGCTGATGGCTACACCTTC.

V usage is TRBV27 and J usage is TRBJ2-7; tentatively, D is TRBD2 (5 bases). Trimming took off 2 bases at V and 0 bases at J, with 11 bases between the two ends. This CDR3 is 15 amino acids long. Germline CDR1 and CDR2: MNHEY and SMNVEV (reference sequence). The CDR3: CASSLSWRSSYEQYF. Here the CDR3 DNA reads TGTGCCAGCAGTTTAAGCTGGAGGAGCTCCTACGAGCAGTACTTC.

J is TRBJ2-5 and V is TRBV7-8; D not certain. This CDR3 comprises 13 residues. Germline CDR1 reads SGHVS; CDR2 reads FQNEAQ. V was clipped by 6 bases and J by 1 base, with 9 bases between them. CDR3: CASSSLSQETQYF. For the CDR3, the DNA is TGTGCCAGCAGTTCCCTCAGCCAAGAGACCCAGTACTTC.